These 24 T cell receptor beta chains were sequenced from one sample in a study of cytomegalovirus exposure and HLA in healthy donors. 60 Vbeta and 13 Jbeta primers were used in PCR. Sequencing used immunoSEQ multiplex PCR; TCRdb keeps in-frame clones, though not all of them. The sample includes 95,000 to 150,000 clones, around 66% of them seen just once. Sequences were obtained from PBMCs. These receptors were collected from a woman aged 40 to 50 in good health and CMV-seropositive.

This clone occurred a few times. This rearrangement joins TRBV7-9 to TRBJ1-6; 7 bases align to TRBD1. The CDR3 contains 15 residues. Trimming removed 4 bases from V and 8 bases from J; junction bases left unmatched: 8. Looked up from germline, CDR1 is SEHNR and CDR2 is FQNEAQ (reference sequence). CDR3 sequence: CASSSRQGEHSPLHF. The CDR3 DNA is TGTGCCAGCAGCTCCCGACAGGGTGAGCATTCACCCCTCCACTTT.

The chain joins TRBV7-9 to TRBJ2-7; possible D gene TRBD2, 5 bases. The V gene's germline CDR1 is SEHNR and CDR2 FQNEAQ (reference sequence). The CDR3 contains 11 residues. Trimming cost V 6 bases and J 8 bases, with 11 bases left between them. CDR3 in amino acids: CASSPGEKQYF. The CDR3 DNA is TGTGCCAGCAGTCCCGGGGAGAAGCAGTACTTC.

This clone was counted a few times. The chain combines TRBV2 with TRBJ2-3, with 10 bases fitting TRBD1. CDR1 is SNHLY, CDR2 FYNNEI, per germline. V lost 6 bases, J lost 4 bases, and 7 bases stayed unmatched. This CDR3 has 15 residues. Here the CDR3 DNA reads TGTGCCAGCAGGACAGGACAGGGGGAAGCAGATACGCAGTATTTT. This translates into CASRTGQGEADTQYF.

The chain has TRBV5-1 and TRBJ2-7; no clear D. CDR1 and CDR2 from the germline V gene are SGHRS and YFSETQ. The CDR3 spans 14 residues. V was clipped by 0 bases and J by 0 bases, with 7 bases between them. The CDR3 sequence is CASSLEQNSYEQYF. Here the CDR3 DNA reads TGCGCCAGCAGCTTGGAGCAAAACTCCTACGAGCAGTACTTC.

The chain recombines TRBV5-1 with TRBJ2-7; D call uncertain. Per the germline V gene, CDR1 is SGHRS and CDR2 is YFSETQ. The CDR3 runs 12 residues. V lost 0 bases and J 6 bases, leaving 7 bases between the germline ends. Written as DNA, the CDR3 is TGCGCCAGCAGCTTGGCCCCAGGCGAGCAGTACTTC. This sequence encodes CASSLAPGEQYF.

This clone was seen more than once but under ten times. The CDR3 loop reads CASSLAGDYGYTF. CDR3 DNA: TGTGCCAGCAGCTTAGCAGGGGACTATGGCTACACCTTC. V is TRBV7-3 and J is TRBJ1-2; D is possibly TRBD1 (6 bases). CDR1 and CDR2 from the germline V gene are SGHTA and FQGTGA. The CDR3 length is 13 residues. Trimming left V 2 bases short and J 3 bases short, with 7 bases between.

This clone was detected a few times. V gene TRBV5-4 combines with J gene TRBJ2-2, with TRBD1 identical over 11 bases. The CDR3 extends over 16 amino acids. Germline assignment: CDR1 SGHNT and CDR2 YYREEE (reference sequence). The ends lost 4 bases at V and 4 bases at J; junction bases unmatched: 6. The CDR3 sequence: CASSRGQGVGTGELFF. The CDR3, as DNA: TGTGCCAGCAGCAGGGGACAGGGGGTGGGCACCGGGGAGCTGTTTTTT.

The J gene is TRBJ2-5, the V gene TRBV7-2; the match to TRBD2 covers 11 bases. The closer fit of TRBJ2-7 to the DNA end suggests the J call may be wrong. The CDR3 spans 17 residues. Looked up from germline, CDR1 is SGHTA and CDR2 is FQGNSA. CDR3 protein: CASSLGGLAGFAYEQYF. The CDR3 region has the DNA TGTGCCAGCAGCTTAGGCGGACTAGCGGGTTTTGCCTACGAGCAGTACTTC.

The genes are TRBV27 and TRBJ1-5; D may be TRBD1 (5 bases). The CDR3 totals 15 residues. Germline V lookup: CDR1 MNHEY, CDR2 SMNVEV (reference sequence). The V gene lost 0 bases and the J gene lost 0 bases, with 6 bases spanning the gap. The CDR3 region has the DNA TGTGCCAGCAGTTTATCAGGGGATAGCAATCAGCCCCAGCATTTT. Translation: CASSLSGDSNQPQHF.

This chain connects TRBV11-3 to TRBJ2-7, with a tentative D call TRBD1 (6 bases). The CDR3 is 14 residues long. CDR1 and CDR2 from the germline V gene are SGHNT and YENEEA. V lost 2 bases, J lost 3 bases, and 11 bases lay in between. The CDR3 region is CASSLQGLGYEQYF. CDR3 DNA sequence: TGTGCCAGCAGCTTACAGGGGTTGGGCTACGAGCAGTACTTC.

The V and J genes are TRBV7-2 and TRBJ2-1, with a weak D call TRBD2 (6 bases). Germline assignment: CDR1 SGHTA and CDR2 FQGNSA. This CDR3 comprises 16 residues. Between the trimmed V and J ends, which lost 0 bases and 6 bases, there was a span of 15 bases. In nucleotides, the CDR3 is TGTGCCAGCAGCTTAGCGACGCGGGGCACCCTCAATGAGCAGTTCTTC. Residues: CASSLATRGTLNEQFF. Full variable domain (outside the CDR3, taken from reference TRBV7-2 and TRBJ2-1): GAGVSQSPSNKVTEKGKDVELRCDPISGHTALYWYRQSLGQGLEFLIYFQGNSAPDKSGLPSDRFSAERTGGSVSTLTIQRTQQEDSAVYLCASSLATRGTLNEQFFGPGTRLTVL.

This clone was detected once. The chain has TRBV10-3 and TRBJ1-1; 8 nucleotides align to TRBD1. Germline V gives CDR1 ENHRY, CDR2 SYGVKD. This CDR3 is 14 amino acids long. The V gene end was trimmed by 6 bases and the J gene end by 0 bases; junction bases not matched to a gene: 3. The CDR3 DNA is TGTGCCATCAGCAGGGGGCATCTGAACACTGAAGCTTTCTTT. The encoded protein is CAISRGHLNTEAFF.

The chain carries TRBV6-6 and TRBJ1-2; 9 bases are a match to TRBD1. J was trimmed by 4 bases and V by 6 bases; bases with no gene match: 12. The CDR3 totals 16 residues. Germline CDR1 reads MNHNY; CDR2 reads SVGAGI (reference sequence). In nucleotides, the CDR3 is TGTGCCAGCAGACCGACAGGGGGTCAACTTCGCTATGGCTACACCTTC. Translation: CASRPTGGQLRYGYTF.

The chain combines TRBV7-9 with TRBJ2-1; 12 bases are shared with TRBD2. The germline V gene encodes CDR1 SEHNR and CDR2 FQNEAQ (reference sequence). V gave up 5 bases and J gave up 8 bases; unmatched junction bases: 7. The CDR3 is 15 residues long. The CDR3 DNA is TGTGCCAGCAGCCAAGGACTAGCGGGATTGGATGAGCAGTTCTTC. This gives the protein CASSQGLAGLDEQFF.

Here the CDR3 reads CASSYSGQGNTYGYTF. CDR3 in DNA: TGTGCCAGCAGTTACTCGGGACAGGGCAATACCTATGGCTACACCTTC. The chain uses TRBV6-5 and TRBJ1-2; 9 bases match TRBD1. After removal of 0 bases from V and 4 bases from J, the junction contained 6 bases not matched to a gene. CDR1 and CDR2 from the germline V gene are MNHEY and SVGAGI. The CDR3 is made up of 16 amino acids.

The V and J genes are TRBV5-4 and TRBJ1-1; perhaps TRBD1 as D (5 bases). This CDR3 spans 16 amino acids. With 3 bases removed from V and 0 bases from J, the gap between germline ends came to 15 bases. CDR1 and CDR2 from the germline V gene are SGHNT and YYREEE (reference sequence). CDR3: CASSSGQGPLNTEAFF. CDR3 coding DNA: TGTGCCAGCAGCTCAGGGCAGGGCCCATTGAACACTGAAGCTTTCTTT.

The chain recombines TRBV6-5 with TRBJ1-1, with 9 bases identical to TRBD1. The germline V gene has CDR1 MNHEY and CDR2 SVGAGI. CDR3 length equals 14 residues. V dropped 6 bases and J dropped 0; count of bases not matched to a gene: 2. The DNA of the CDR3 is TGTGCCAGCAGACAGGGGGCGGTGAACACTGAAGCTTTCTTT. Translating gives CASRQGAVNTEAFF.

V is TRBV7-2 and J is TRBJ2-2, with 7 nucleotides matching TRBD1. The CDR3 has 15 residues. V lost 5 bases and J lost 1; bases outside the gene matches: 4. In germline, CDR1 is SGHTA, CDR2 FQGNSA. The CDR3 coding sequence is TGTGCCAGCAGCCTTCGACAGGGGAACACCGGGGAGCTGTTTTTT. As protein: CASSLRQGNTGELFF.

This clone showed up just a few times. The CDR3 DNA reads as TGTGCCAGCAGCTCACGCCCCCCGTCGGGAGAGCAGTTCTTC. Its protein is CASSSRPPSGEQFF. V usage is TRBV7-3 and J usage is TRBJ2-1, with D perhaps TRBD2 (5 bases). There are 14 residues in the CDR3. The ends were cut back, 4 bases at V and 10 bases at J, with 17 bases in the middle. CDR1 is SGHTA and CDR2 is FQGTGA in the germline V gene.

The chain links TRBV5-1 to TRBJ1-2, with a tentative D call TRBD1 (5 bases). Germline V CDR1 and CDR2: SGHRS, YFSETQ. The CDR3 length is 15 residues. Trimming pared 4 bases from V and 4 bases from J, leaving 17 bases between. This CDR3 is CASSPSSDSTYGYTF. CDR3 in DNA: TGCGCCAGCAGCCCTAGTTCTGACAGTACCTATGGCTACACCTTC.

The chain carries TRBV4-1 and TRBJ2-2; no firm D call. Trimming cost V 0 bases and J 10 bases, with 18 bases left between them. From germline, CDR1 is MGHRA and CDR2 YSYEKL. This CDR3 is built from 16 residues. The CDR3: CASSQDASSRAEELFF. The CDR3, as DNA: TGCGCCAGCAGCCAAGATGCAAGTAGCCGCGCCGAGGAGCTGTTTTTT.

This rearrangement joins TRBV7-2 to TRBJ1-6; perhaps TRBD1 as D (5 bases). V lost 5 bases, J lost 2 bases, and 10 bases lay in between. The CDR3 totals 15 residues. CDR1 is SGHTA, CDR2 FQGNSA, per germline. The CDR3 protein is CASSTSTAYNSPLHF. DNA of the CDR3: TGTGCCAGCAGCACCTCGACAGCCTATAATTCACCCCTCCACTTT.

This clone was observed a handful of times. This sequence joins TRBV2 and TRBJ2-5; 13 nucleotides align to TRBD2. V lost 6 bases to trimming and J lost 1 base; unmatched junction nucleotides: 2. Germline V CDR1 and CDR2: SNHLY, FYNNEI. The CDR3 covers 15 residues. The CDR3, as DNA: TGTGCCAGCAGCGGACTAGCGGGGGCCCAAGAGACCCAGTACTTC. This translates into CASSGLAGAQETQYF.

The chain has TRBV28 and TRBJ2-7, with TRBD1 identical over 9 bases. With V trimmed by 5 bases and J by 3 bases, 5 bases remained unmatched. CDR3 length equals 14 residues. Germline V CDR1 and CDR2: MDHEN, SYDVKM. This chain's CDR3 is CASSVGTGSYEQYF. The CDR3 nucleotides read TGTGCCAGCAGTGTCGGGACAGGGAGCTACGAGCAGTACTTC.